Listed here are 10 T cell receptor beta chains from one sample, sequenced in a study of tumor and adjacent non-tumor tissue in lung cancer. TCRbeta libraries were built with three rounds of nested PCR, modified from ARM-PCR. A single record per CDR3 protein comes from TCRdb applying MiXCR to the multiplex PCR reads. This table holds 50,000 to 60,000 distinct CDR3 sequences, about 70% found once. RNA was extracted from bulk tissue without any cell sorting. This non-tumor lung sample came from over 3 cm beyond the tumor edge. The specimen was distant non-tumor lung tissue. All receptors derive from a woman aged 60-75 years with non-small cell lung cancer.

This clonotype was seen more than once but under ten times. Lacking the conserved final phenylalanine or tryptophan, this CDR3 likely reflects a read error. The chain combines TRBV11-1 with TRBJ2-7, with 9 bases fitting TRBD1. This CDR3 has 16 amino acids. V shed 0 bases, J shed 4 bases, and the junction held 7 bases outside the gene matches. Germline V lookup: CDR1 SGHAT, CDR2 FQDESV (reference sequence). CDR3 loop: CASSLAGQGGSYEQYL. DNA of the CDR3: TGTGCCAGCAGCTTAGCGGGACAGGGAGGGTCATACGAGCAGTACCTC.

The table lists this clonotype with many counts. This chain joins TRBV7-8 and TRBJ1-2; D remains unclear. The CDR3 length is 13 residues. In germline, CDR1 is SGHVS, CDR2 FQNEAQ. V was shortened by 5 bases and J by 6 bases, with 13 bases between the two germline ends. The CDR3 reads CASSPWLQDGYTF. The CDR3 nucleotides read TGTGCCAGCAGCCCCTGGCTTCAGGATGGCTACACCTTC.

This clonotype was counted many times. This chain joins TRBV5-1 and TRBJ2-3; 8 positions agree with TRBD2. Losses at the gene ends were 3 bases for V and 2 bases for J; bases not matched to a gene: 8. Germline V gene sequence: CDR1 SGHRS, CDR2 YFSETQ. CDR3 size: 16 residues. The CDR3: CASSSGLVPPTDTQYF. The CDR3, as DNA: TGCGCCAGCAGCTCGGGACTAGTGCCCCCCACAGATACGCAGTATTTT.

This clonotype was seen repeatedly, ten times or more. This chain's CDR3 is CASNLQGEEETQYF. CDR3 DNA: TGTGCCAGCAACCTACAGGGGGAGGAAGAGACCCAGTACTTC. The chain recombines TRBV13 with TRBJ2-5; 8 nucleotides agree with TRBD1. V lost 7 bases, J lost 3 bases, and 7 bases stayed unmatched. Germline lookup yields CDR1 PRHDT and CDR2 FYEKMQ (reference sequence). There are 14 residues in the CDR3.

This clonotype showed up just once. One end of the junction is discordant with germline, which a read error may explain. This chain joins TRBV6-5 and TRBJ2-5, with TRBD2 matching over 7 bases. The CDR3 runs to 14 residues. CDR1 MNHEY and CDR2 SVGAGI come from the germline V gene. CDR3 residues: CASSAQGGEEAQYF. The CDR3 nucleotides read TGTGCCAGCAGTGCCCAGGGAGGGGAAGAGGCCCAGTACTTT.

On this clonotype: The CDR3 end shows no conserved phenylalanine or tryptophan, and so a read error is likely. The CDR3 is CASSLGMGLAGASNEQFY. CDR3 DNA: TGTGCCAGCAGCTTAGGAATGGGACTAGCAGGGGCTAGCAATGAGCAGTTCTAC. The chain has TRBV11-2 and TRBJ2-1, with TRBD2 matching over 9 bases. The V gene's germline CDR1 is SGHAT and CDR2 FQNNGV. The CDR3 covers 18 residues. J gave up 6 bases and V 1 base, and 13 bases lay outside the gene matches.

Note on this clonotype: One end of the junction varies from germline; a read error may be responsible. This chain connects TRBV7-9 to TRBJ2-3; D perhaps matches TRBD2 (6 bases). Germline CDR1 SEHNR, CDR2 FQNEAQ (reference sequence). The CDR3 is 15 amino acids. This CDR3 reads CASSSLSGYTDMQYF. Written as DNA, the CDR3 is TGTGCCAGCAGCTCGCTTAGCGGCTACACAGATATGCAGTATTTT.

This clonotype came up many times. J is TRBJ2-5 and V is TRBV28; D not certain. The CDR3 length is 14 residues. Per the germline V gene, CDR1 is MDHEN and CDR2 is SYDVKM. Trimming took off 1 base at V and 5 bases at J, with 11 bases between the two ends. The CDR3, as DNA: TGTGCCAGCAGTTTATACGAGGCTCTGGAGACCCAGTACTTC. The encoded protein is CASSLYEALETQYF.

The CDR3, as DNA: TGTGCCAGCAGCCAAGATCCGAGTGGGGGGCCCCGAAATGAGCAGTTCTTC. Protein: CASSQDPSGGPRNEQFF. The chain combines TRBV4-2 with TRBJ2-1; D may correspond to TRBD1 or TRBD2 (6 bases each). CDR3 length: 17 residues. V was pared by 0 bases and J by 7 bases, with 19 bases between. Germline assignment: CDR1 LGHNA and CDR2 YNFKEQ.

The chain couples TRBV4-2 to TRBJ1-2, with no clear D. Germline-derived CDR1 and CDR2 are LGHNA and YNFKEQ. V was cut by 6 bases and J by 2 bases, with 16 bases left in between. The CDR3 consists of 15 residues. CDR3 residues: CASSQLTLPNYGYTF. The CDR3 DNA is TGTGCCAGCAGTCAATTGACCTTACCCAACTATGGCTACACCTTC.